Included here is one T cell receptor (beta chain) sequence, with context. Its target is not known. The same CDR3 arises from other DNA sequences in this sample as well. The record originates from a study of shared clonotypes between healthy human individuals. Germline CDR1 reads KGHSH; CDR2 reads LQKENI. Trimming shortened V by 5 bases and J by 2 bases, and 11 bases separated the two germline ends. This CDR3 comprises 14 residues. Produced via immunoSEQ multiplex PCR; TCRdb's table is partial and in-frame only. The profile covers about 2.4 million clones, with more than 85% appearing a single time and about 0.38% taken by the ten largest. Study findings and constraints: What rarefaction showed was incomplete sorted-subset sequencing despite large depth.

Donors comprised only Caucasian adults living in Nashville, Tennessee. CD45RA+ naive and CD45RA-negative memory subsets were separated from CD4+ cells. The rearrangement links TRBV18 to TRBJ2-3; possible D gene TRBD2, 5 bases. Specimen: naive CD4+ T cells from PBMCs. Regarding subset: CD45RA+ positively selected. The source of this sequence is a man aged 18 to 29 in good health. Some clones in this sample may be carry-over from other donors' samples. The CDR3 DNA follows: TGTGCCAGCTCATCCGGACTTGCCACAGATACGCAGTATTTT. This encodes CASSSGLATDTQYF.